These 27 T cell receptor beta chains were all obtained from the same sample, sequenced in a study of CD4 T cells in relation to SARS-CoV-2 and coronaviruses. Generated by immunoSEQ multiplex PCR, the TCRdb table keeps only in-frame clones and is missing some. Found here are 20,000 or so clones, over 70% of them singletons; the top ten hold around 10%. Their antigens remain unidentified. Unexposed donor CD4+ T cells date from about 2011-2018, before the COVID-19 pandemic. The cells were cultured for roughly 11 days before CD4+ T cells were isolated. The sequenced sample was CD4+ T cells from PBMCs, cultured in vitro. Receptors were obtained from a human donor in good health.

The V gene is TRBV30, the J gene TRBJ1-5, with TRBD1 matching over 7 bases. J was trimmed by 4 bases and V by 1 base; bases with no gene match: 4. The CDR3 totals 14 residues. The germline V gene has CDR1 GTSNPN and CDR2 SVGIG (reference sequence). In DNA, the CDR3 is TGTGCCTGGAGTGGACAGGGATCAAATCAGCCCCAGCATTTT. It specifies CAWSGQGSNQPQHF.

This clone was seen a handful of times. The J gene is TRBJ2-2, the V gene TRBV6-2 or TRBV6-3; D unresolved. The CDR3 has 15 amino acids. The V gene lost 2 bases and the J gene lost 3 bases, with 10 bases spanning the gap. Germline V gene lookup returns CDR1 MNHEY and CDR2 SVGEGT. DNA of the CDR3: TGTGCCAGCAGTTACAGCCGGAGTTACACCGGGGAGCTGTTTTTT. It yields the protein CASSYSRSYTGELFF.

The rearrangement joins TRBV18 to TRBJ2-3; 7 bases are a match to TRBD1. Germline lookup yields CDR1 KGHSH and CDR2 LQKENI. CDR3 length: 15 residues. The J segment lost 4 bases and the V segment lost 2 bases, leaving 6 bases of the junction unmatched. The CDR3 sequence is CASSPDTGAADTQYF. The CDR3 nucleotides read TGTGCCAGCTCACCAGACACAGGGGCAGCAGATACGCAGTATTTT. Full variable domain (rest looked up from reference TRBV18 and TRBJ2-3): NAGVMQNPRHLVRRRGQEARLRCSPMKGHSHVYWYRQLPEEGLKFMVYLQKENIIDESGMPKERFSAEFPKEGPSILRIQQVVRGDSAAYFCASSPDTGAADTQYFGPGTRLTVL.

The chain recombines TRBV7-2 with TRBJ1-2; D is perhaps TRBD1 (6 bases). The CDR3 is 15 residues long. Looked up from germline, CDR1 is SGHTA and CDR2 is FQGNSA. V lost 5 bases and J lost 1, with 14 bases in between. The DNA of the CDR3 is TGTGCCAGCAGCCTACAGGGTCTCGGTAACTATGGCTACACCTTC. It translates to CASSLQGLGNYGYTF.

DNA of the CDR3: TGTGCCAGCAGTCGGACTAGCGGGGTAGATACGCAGTATTTT. Its protein product is CASSRTSGVDTQYF. This chain uses TRBV3-1 (or the pseudogene TRBV3-2) with TRBJ2-3; 12 nucleotides line up with TRBD2. V was pared by 6 bases and J by 5 bases, with 3 bases of the junction left unmatched. CDR1 and CDR2 from the germline V gene are LGHDT and YNNKEL (reference sequence). This CDR3 comprises 14 residues.

V gene TRBV4-3 combines with J gene TRBJ2-1, with TRBD2 matching 10 bases. The CDR3 covers 15 residues. J lost 8 bases, V lost 2 bases, and 6 bases had no gene match. Germline values: CDR1 LGHNA, CDR2 YSLEER. The CDR3 DNA is TGCGCCAGCAGCCAAACAGCGGGGGGGGAGCATGAGCAGTTCTTC. Translating it yields CASSQTAGGEHEQFF.

This chain connects TRBV6-6 to TRBJ2-3; TRBD1 matches at 8 bases. The germline V gene encodes CDR1 MNHNY and CDR2 SVGAGI (reference sequence). Losses at the gene ends were 4 bases for V and 6 bases for J; bases not matched to a gene: 9. This CDR3 contains 15 residues. For the CDR3, the DNA is TGTGCCAGCAGTTCCCATTGGACAGGGAAGGATACGCAGTATTTT. Its translation is CASSSHWTGKDTQYF.

This chain links TRBV9 with TRBJ2-7, with D perhaps given as TRBD1 or TRBD2 (5 bases each). The V gene's germline CDR1 is SGDLS and CDR2 YYNGEE. The V end was cut by 7 bases, the J end by 0 bases, with 20 bases between. The CDR3 consists of 16 residues. This CDR3 reads CASSRGEGKGSYEQYF. CDR3 DNA sequence: TGTGCCAGCTCCCGAGGGGAAGGCAAAGGCTCCTACGAGCAGTACTTC.

V and J are TRBV6-5 and TRBJ2-7, with TRBD1 as a possible D gene (5 bases). The CDR3 is made up of 13 amino acids. Between the trimmed V and J ends, which lost 6 bases and 5 bases, there was a span of 14 bases. Germline V gives CDR1 MNHEY, CDR2 SVGAGI. The CDR3 DNA sequence: TGTGCCAGCAGGGACCCAGGGATGGACGAGCAGTACTTC. Translating it yields CASRDPGMDEQYF.

This clone was seen a handful of times. The J gene is TRBJ2-2, the V gene TRBV7-2; D not certain. Trimming took 3 bases from V and 9 from J, leaving 5 bases between them. The CDR3 runs 11 residues. CDR1 is SGHTA and CDR2 is FQGNSA in the germline V gene. The CDR3 nucleotides read TGTGCCAGCAGCTTCGTCAGGGAGCTGTTTTTT. Translating gives CASSFVRELFF.

J is TRBJ2-5 and V is TRBV2; 9 bases are shared with TRBD1. The CDR3 consists of 15 residues. V lost 6 bases and J lost 2; bases outside the gene matches: 7. Germline CDR1 reads SNHLY; CDR2 reads FYNNEI. CDR3 loop: CASRTDRGGQETQYF. The CDR3 DNA sequence: TGTGCCAGCAGGACGGACAGGGGAGGACAAGAGACCCAGTACTTC.

This chain joins TRBV29-1 and TRBJ2-3; a weak D match, TRBD1 (6 bases). The germline gives CDR1 SQVTM, CDR2 ANQGSEA. The CDR3 length is 13 residues. Trimming pared 6 bases from V and 3 bases from J, leaving 13 bases between. CDR3 nucleotide sequence: TGCAGCGTCACAGGGCAGGGAACAGATACGCAGTATTTT. This gives the protein CSVTGQGTDTQYF.

This chain joins TRBV30 and TRBJ2-3; D gene ambiguous. V lost 2 bases and J lost 6, with 12 bases in between. The CDR3 totals 13 residues. Germline loops: CDR1 GTSNPN, CDR2 SVGIG (reference sequence). CDR3 loop: CAWSLGGLDTQYF. CDR3 coding DNA: TGTGCCTGGAGTTTGGGCGGTTTGGATACGCAGTATTTT.

The CDR3 spells CASSPGTSVREQYF. The CDR3 DNA sequence: TGTGCCAGTAGTCCCGGGACTAGCGTGAGGGAGCAGTACTTC. The J gene is TRBJ2-7, the V gene TRBV19; 10 positions agree with TRBD2. J was trimmed by 7 bases and V by 5 bases; bases with no gene match: 8. The CDR3 is 14 residues long. Per germline, CDR1 LNHDA and CDR2 SQIVND (reference sequence). Looking up the rest from reference TRBV19 and TRBJ2-7 gives the full variable domain: DGGITQSPKYLFRKEGQNVTLSCEQNLNHDAMYWYRQDPGQGLRLIYYSQIVNDFQKGDIAEGYSVSREKKESFPLTVTSAQKNPTAFYLCASSPGTSVREQYFGPGTRLTVT.

The V and J genes are TRBV4-2 and TRBJ1-3; D unresolved. Germline values: CDR1 LGHNA, CDR2 YNFKEQ. Trimming shortened V by 1 base and J by 2 bases, and 9 bases separated the two germline ends. The CDR3 is 15 amino acids. The CDR3 sequence: CASSQAPGAGNTIYF. The CDR3 nucleotides are TGTGCCAGCAGCCAAGCCCCCGGGGCTGGAAACACCATATATTTT.

The CDR3 sequence is CSVEFRAGTDPYEQYF. Written as DNA, the CDR3 is TGCAGCGTTGAATTTAGGGCCGGGACAGATCCCTACGAGCAGTACTTC. The rearrangement links TRBV29-1 to TRBJ2-7; TRBD1 agrees at 7 bases. This CDR3 contains 16 residues. V shed 2 bases, J shed 2 bases, and the junction held 12 bases outside the gene matches. CDR1 and CDR2 from the germline V gene are SQVTM and ANQGSEA.

The chain recombines TRBV5-4 with TRBJ1-1; D gene uncertain. There are 15 residues in the CDR3. Germline lookup yields CDR1 SGHNT and CDR2 YYREEE (reference sequence). V shed 3 bases and J shed 0 bases, with 12 bases lying between them. CDR3 amino acids: CASSYRGGMNTEAFF. CDR3 coding DNA: TGTGCCAGCAGCTACCGGGGAGGAATGAACACTGAAGCTTTCTTT.

The chain couples TRBV7-7 to TRBJ2-5, with TRBD2 matching 7 bases. Germline CDR1 and CDR2: SSHAT and FNYEAQ (reference sequence). With V trimmed by 1 base and J by 7 bases, 3 bases remained unmatched. The CDR3 totals 13 residues. The CDR3 DNA reads as TGTGCCAGCAGCTTAGGACTAGCCGTGACCCAGTACTTC. It is translated as CASSLGLAVTQYF.

The J gene is TRBJ2-3, the V gene TRBV7-7; 10 bases are a match to TRBD2. J lost 3 bases, V lost 5 bases, and 5 bases had no gene match. This CDR3 is 15 amino acids long. CDR1 and CDR2 (germline): SSHAT, FNYEAQ (reference sequence). CDR3 coding DNA: TGTGCCAGCAGCCCAAGCGGGGGGGAAACAGATACGCAGTATTTT. Its translation: CASSPSGGETDTQYF. The complete variable domain, with remaining parts taken from reference TRBV7-7 and TRBJ2-3, reads GAGVSQSPRYKVTKRGQDVTLRCDPISSHATLYWYQQALGQGPEFLTYFNYEAQPDKSGLPSDRFSAERPEGSISTLTIQRTEQRDSAMYRCASSPSGGETDTQYFGPGTRLTVL.

The chain uses TRBV5-1 and TRBJ1-2; possible D gene TRBD1, 5 bases. V lost 5 bases, J lost 6 bases, and 23 bases lay in between. Germline values: CDR1 SGHRS, CDR2 YFSETQ. CDR3 length: 16 residues. CDR3 amino acids: CASRSPFRGPVDGYTF. CDR3 nucleotides: TGCGCCAGCAGGTCCCCTTTTAGGGGCCCCGTGGATGGCTACACCTTC.

The DNA of the CDR3 is TGCGCCAGCAGTTCGGGACAGTTGCAAGAGACCCAGTACTTC. Translation: CASSSGQLQETQYF. The chain joins TRBV5-1 to TRBJ2-5; TRBD1 matches at 7 bases. J gave up 2 bases and V 5 bases, and 6 bases lay outside the gene matches. CDR3 size: 14 residues. The germline gives CDR1 SGHRS, CDR2 YFSETQ.

This chain links TRBV3-1 (or the pseudogene TRBV3-2) with TRBJ2-2; no definite D call. V lost 4 bases to trimming and J lost 5 bases, with 14 bases between them. The CDR3 runs to 15 residues. CDR1 and CDR2 from the germline V gene are LGHDT and YNNKEL (reference sequence). This CDR3 reads CASSLQPALTGELFF. CDR3 nucleotide sequence: TGTGCCAGCAGCCTACAGCCGGCCCTAACCGGGGAGCTGTTTTTT.

The J gene is TRBJ1-3, the V gene TRBV19, with D unclear. Looked up from germline, CDR1 is LNHDA and CDR2 is SQIVND (reference sequence). The CDR3 sequence is 14 residues long. Trimming shortened V by 1 base and J by 8 bases, and 12 bases separated the two germline ends. The CDR3 sequence is CASSIGGDWDTIYF. The CDR3 coding sequence is TGTGCCAGTAGTATAGGAGGAGACTGGGACACCATATATTTT.

The rearrangement uses TRBV6-2 or TRBV6-3 and TRBJ2-2; D not resolved. Germline lookup yields CDR1 MNHEY and CDR2 SVGEGT. Trimming took 2 bases from V and 3 from J, leaving 7 bases between them. The CDR3 length is 14 residues. CDR3 nucleotide sequence: TGTGCCAGCAGTTACCATGGGGACACCGGGGAGCTGTTTTTT. It translates to CASSYHGDTGELFF.

The V gene is TRBV18, the J gene TRBJ2-1; 8 bases are shared with TRBD1. CDR3 length equals 15 residues. Germline V gene sequence: CDR1 KGHSH, CDR2 LQKENI. Germline trimming cut 6 bases from V and 3 bases from J; bases unmatched to any gene: 7. The CDR3 loop reads CASSDRDPIYNEQFF. CDR3 sequence (DNA): TGTGCCAGCTCGGACAGGGACCCAATCTACAATGAGCAGTTCTTC.

The chain links TRBV10-3 to TRBJ1-2; unclear D gene. Trimming cost V 7 bases and J 5 bases, with 17 bases left between them. The CDR3 spans 14 residues. Germline CDR1 reads ENHRY; CDR2 reads SYGVKD. CDR3 amino acids: CAIKGGSGSYGYTF. CDR3 in DNA: TGTGCCATCAAGGGTGGGTCTGGCAGTTATGGCTACACCTTC.

The DNA of the CDR3 is TGTGCCAGCAGTCGTGGCCCATTCTACGAGCAGTACTTC. Its protein product is CASSRGPFYEQYF. V and J are TRBV7-2 and TRBJ2-7; D not certain. V was shortened by 6 bases and J by 3 bases, with 12 bases between the two germline ends. The germline CDR1 and CDR2 sequences are SGHTA and FQGNSA. The CDR3 loop spans 13 amino acids.